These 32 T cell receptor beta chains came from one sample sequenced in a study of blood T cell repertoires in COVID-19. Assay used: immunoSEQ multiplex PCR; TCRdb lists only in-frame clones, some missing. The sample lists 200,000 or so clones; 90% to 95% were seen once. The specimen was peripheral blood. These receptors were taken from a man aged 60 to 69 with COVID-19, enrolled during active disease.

CDR3 residues: CASSPQQPVALDSPLHF. In nucleotides, the CDR3 is TGTGCCAGCAGTCCGCAGCAACCAGTAGCCTTGGATTCACCCCTCCACTTT. This chain connects TRBV28 to TRBJ1-6; D unclear. The CDR3 loop spans 17 amino acids. Germline-derived CDR1 and CDR2 are MDHEN and SYDVKM. Trimming removed 5 bases at V and 8 bases at J, with 22 bases between. The complete variable domain, with remaining parts taken from reference TRBV28 and TRBJ1-6, reads DVKVTQSSRYLVKRTGEKVFLECVQDMDHENMFWYRQDPGLGLRLIYFSYDVKMKEKGDIPEGYSVSREKKERFSLILESASTNQTSMYLCASSPQQPVALDSPLHFGNGTRLTVT.

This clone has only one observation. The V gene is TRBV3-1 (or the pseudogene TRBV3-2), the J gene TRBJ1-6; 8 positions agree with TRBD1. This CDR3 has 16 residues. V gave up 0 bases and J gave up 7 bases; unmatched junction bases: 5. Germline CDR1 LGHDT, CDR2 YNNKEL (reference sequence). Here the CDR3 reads CASSQEVGQGNSPLHF. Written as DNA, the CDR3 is TGTGCCAGCAGCCAAGAGGTCGGACAGGGAAATTCACCCCTCCACTTT.

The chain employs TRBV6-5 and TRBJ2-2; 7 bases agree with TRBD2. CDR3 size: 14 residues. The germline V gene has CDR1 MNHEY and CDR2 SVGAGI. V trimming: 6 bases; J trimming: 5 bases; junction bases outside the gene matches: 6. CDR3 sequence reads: CASRREGQTGELFF. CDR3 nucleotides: TGTGCCAGCAGGAGGGAGGGCCAGACCGGGGAGCTGTTTTTT.

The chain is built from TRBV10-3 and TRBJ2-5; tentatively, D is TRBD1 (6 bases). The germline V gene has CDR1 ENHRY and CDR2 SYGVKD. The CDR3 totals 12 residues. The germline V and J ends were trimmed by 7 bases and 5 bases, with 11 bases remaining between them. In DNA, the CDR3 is TGTGCCATCAAGGGGGAAGGGGAGACCCAGTACTTC. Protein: CAIKGEGETQYF.

The CDR3 nucleotides are TGTGCCAGCAGCTGGTCGGGACAGGGGGCGACTGAAGCTTTCTTT. This codes for CASSWSGQGATEAFF. The chain employs TRBV7-9 and TRBJ1-1; TRBD1 agrees at 12 bases. This CDR3 spans 15 amino acids. From germline, CDR1 is SEHNR and CDR2 FQNEAQ (reference sequence). V shed 4 bases and J 5 bases; nucleotides not matched to a gene: 5.

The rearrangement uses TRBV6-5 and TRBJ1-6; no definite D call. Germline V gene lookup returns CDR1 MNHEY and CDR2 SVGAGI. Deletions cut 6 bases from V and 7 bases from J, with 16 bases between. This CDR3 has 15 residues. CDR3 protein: CASSPSGIPNSPLHF. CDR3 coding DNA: TGTGCCAGCAGCCCCAGCGGGATCCCAAATTCACCCCTCCACTTT.

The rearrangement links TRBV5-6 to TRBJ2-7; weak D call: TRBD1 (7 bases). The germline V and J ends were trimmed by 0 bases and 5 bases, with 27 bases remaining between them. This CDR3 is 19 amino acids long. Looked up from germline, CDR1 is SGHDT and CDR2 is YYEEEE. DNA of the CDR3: TGTGCCAGCAGCTTGGACAGGGGACTCACCCTCCCGCGTGCCGACGAGCAGTACTTC. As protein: CASSLDRGLTLPRADEQYF.

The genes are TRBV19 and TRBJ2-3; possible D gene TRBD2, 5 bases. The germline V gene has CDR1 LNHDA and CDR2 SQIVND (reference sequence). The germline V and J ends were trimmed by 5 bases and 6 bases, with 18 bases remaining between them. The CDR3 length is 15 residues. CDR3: CASSGSLRVSDTQYF. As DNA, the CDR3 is TGTGCCAGTAGTGGGAGTCTCCGTGTTTCGGATACGCAGTATTTT.

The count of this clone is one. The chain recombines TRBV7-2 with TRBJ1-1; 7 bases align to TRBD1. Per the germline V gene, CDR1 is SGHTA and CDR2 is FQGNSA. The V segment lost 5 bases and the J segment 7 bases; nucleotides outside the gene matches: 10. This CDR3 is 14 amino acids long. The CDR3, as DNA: TGTGCCAGCAGCGCCAGGGGGAACCTTAATGAAGCTTTCTTT. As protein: CASSARGNLNEAFF.

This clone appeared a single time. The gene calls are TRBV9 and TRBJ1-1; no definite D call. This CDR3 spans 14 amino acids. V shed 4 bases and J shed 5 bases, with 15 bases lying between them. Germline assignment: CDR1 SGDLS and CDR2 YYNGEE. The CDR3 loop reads CASSSREVRTEAFF. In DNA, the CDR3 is TGTGCCAGCAGCTCACGGGAGGTGCGGACTGAAGCTTTCTTT.

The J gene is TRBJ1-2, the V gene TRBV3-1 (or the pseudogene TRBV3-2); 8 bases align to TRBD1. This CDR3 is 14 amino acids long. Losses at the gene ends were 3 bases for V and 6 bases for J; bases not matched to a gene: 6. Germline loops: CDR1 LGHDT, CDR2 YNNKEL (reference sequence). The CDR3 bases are TGTGCCAGCAGCCACCGACAGGGGTTAGATGGCTACACCTTC. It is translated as CASSHRQGLDGYTF.

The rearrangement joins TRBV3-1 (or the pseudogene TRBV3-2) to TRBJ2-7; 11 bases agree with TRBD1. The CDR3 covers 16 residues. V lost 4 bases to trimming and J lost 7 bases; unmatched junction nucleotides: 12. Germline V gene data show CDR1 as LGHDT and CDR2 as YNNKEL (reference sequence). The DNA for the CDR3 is TGTGCCAGCAGCCTTAACCCCGGGACAGGGGGTCGGGAGCAGTACTTC. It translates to CASSLNPGTGGREQYF.

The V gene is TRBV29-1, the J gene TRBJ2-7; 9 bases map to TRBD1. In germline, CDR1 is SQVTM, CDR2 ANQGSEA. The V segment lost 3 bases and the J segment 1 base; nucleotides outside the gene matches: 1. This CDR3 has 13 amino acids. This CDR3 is CSVEDRGSYEQYF. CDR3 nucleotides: TGCAGCGTTGAGGACAGGGGTTCCTACGAGCAGTACTTC.

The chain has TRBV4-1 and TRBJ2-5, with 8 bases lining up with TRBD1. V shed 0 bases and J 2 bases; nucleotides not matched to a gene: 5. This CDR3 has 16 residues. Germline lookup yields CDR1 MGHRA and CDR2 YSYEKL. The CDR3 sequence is CASSQDRNRGQETQYF. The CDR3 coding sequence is TGCGCCAGCAGCCAAGATCGGAACAGGGGGCAAGAGACCCAGTACTTC.

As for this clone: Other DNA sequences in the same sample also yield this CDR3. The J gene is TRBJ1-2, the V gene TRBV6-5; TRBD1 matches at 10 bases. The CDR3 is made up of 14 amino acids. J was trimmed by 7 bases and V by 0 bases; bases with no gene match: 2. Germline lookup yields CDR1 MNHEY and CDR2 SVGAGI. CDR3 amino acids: CASSYSGQGGGYTF. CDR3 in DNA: TGTGCCAGCAGTTACTCAGGACAGGGGGGTGGCTACACCTTC.

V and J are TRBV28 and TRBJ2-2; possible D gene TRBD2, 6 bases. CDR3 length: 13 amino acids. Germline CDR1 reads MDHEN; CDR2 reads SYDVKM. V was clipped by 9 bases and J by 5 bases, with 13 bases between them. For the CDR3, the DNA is TGTGCCAGTCGGGGGTCGGGAACCGGGGAGCTGTTTTTT. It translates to CASRGSGTGELFF.

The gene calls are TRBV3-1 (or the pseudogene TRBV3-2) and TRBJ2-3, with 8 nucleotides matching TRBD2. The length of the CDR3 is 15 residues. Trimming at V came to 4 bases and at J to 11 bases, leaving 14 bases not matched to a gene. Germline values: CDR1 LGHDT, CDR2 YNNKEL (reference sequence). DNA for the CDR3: TGTGCCAGCAGCCTTAGAACGGCGGGGGGTCTTAAGCAGTATTTT. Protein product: CASSLRTAGGLKQYF.

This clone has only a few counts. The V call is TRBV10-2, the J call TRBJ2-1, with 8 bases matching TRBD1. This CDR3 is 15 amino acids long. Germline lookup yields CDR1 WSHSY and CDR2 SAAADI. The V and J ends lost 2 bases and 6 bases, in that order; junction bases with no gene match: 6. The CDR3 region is CASSEPGGWGNEQFF. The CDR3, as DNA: TGCGCCAGCAGTGAGCCAGGGGGCTGGGGCAATGAGCAGTTCTTC.

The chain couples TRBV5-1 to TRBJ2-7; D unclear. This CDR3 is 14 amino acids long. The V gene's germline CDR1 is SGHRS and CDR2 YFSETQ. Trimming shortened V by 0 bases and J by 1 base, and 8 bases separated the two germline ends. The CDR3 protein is CASSLGHNSYEQYF. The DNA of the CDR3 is TGCGCCAGCAGCTTGGGACACAATTCCTACGAGCAGTACTTC.

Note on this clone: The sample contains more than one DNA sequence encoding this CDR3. CDR3 loop: CASRASGSYNEQFF. Here the CDR3 DNA reads TGTGCCAGCAGGGCTAGCGGGTCCTACAATGAGCAGTTCTTC. The V gene is TRBV3-1 (or the pseudogene TRBV3-2), the J gene TRBJ2-1; TRBD2 matches at 8 bases. The germline V gene has CDR1 LGHDT and CDR2 YNNKEL (reference sequence). The CDR3 spans 14 residues. Losses at the gene ends were 6 bases for V and 1 base for J; bases not matched to a gene: 2.

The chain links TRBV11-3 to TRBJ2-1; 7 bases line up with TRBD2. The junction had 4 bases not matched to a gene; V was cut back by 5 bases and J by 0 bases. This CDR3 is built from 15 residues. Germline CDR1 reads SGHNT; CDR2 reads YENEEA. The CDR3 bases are TGTGCCAGCAGCCAACTAGCGCGCTCCTACAATGAGCAGTTCTTC. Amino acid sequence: CASSQLARSYNEQFF.

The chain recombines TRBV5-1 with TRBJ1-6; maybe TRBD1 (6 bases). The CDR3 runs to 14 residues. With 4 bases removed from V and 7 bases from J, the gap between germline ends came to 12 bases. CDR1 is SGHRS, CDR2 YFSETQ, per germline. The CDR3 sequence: CASSPGQPNSPLHF. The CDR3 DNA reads TGCGCCAGCAGCCCAGGACAGCCAAATTCACCCCTCCACTTT.

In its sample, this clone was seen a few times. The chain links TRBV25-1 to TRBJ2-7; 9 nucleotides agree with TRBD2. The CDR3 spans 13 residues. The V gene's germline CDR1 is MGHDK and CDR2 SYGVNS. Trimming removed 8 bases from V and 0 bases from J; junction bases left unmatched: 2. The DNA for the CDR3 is TGTGCCAGCCGGACTAGCGCCTCCTACGAGCAGTACTTC. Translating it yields CASRTSASYEQYF.

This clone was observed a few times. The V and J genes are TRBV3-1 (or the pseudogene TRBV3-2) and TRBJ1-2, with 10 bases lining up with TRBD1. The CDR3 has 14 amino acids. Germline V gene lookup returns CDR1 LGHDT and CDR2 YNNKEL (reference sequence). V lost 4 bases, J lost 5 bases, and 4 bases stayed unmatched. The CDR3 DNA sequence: TGTGCCAGCAGCCCTCTGGGACAGGGGTATGGCTACACCTTC. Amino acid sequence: CASSPLGQGYGYTF.

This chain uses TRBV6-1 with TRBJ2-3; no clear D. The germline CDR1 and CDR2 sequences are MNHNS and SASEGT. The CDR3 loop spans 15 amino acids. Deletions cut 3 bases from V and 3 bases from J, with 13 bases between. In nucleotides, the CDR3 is TGTGCCAGCAGTGAGTTATACACACGAACAGATACGCAGTATTTT. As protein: CASSELYTRTDTQYF.

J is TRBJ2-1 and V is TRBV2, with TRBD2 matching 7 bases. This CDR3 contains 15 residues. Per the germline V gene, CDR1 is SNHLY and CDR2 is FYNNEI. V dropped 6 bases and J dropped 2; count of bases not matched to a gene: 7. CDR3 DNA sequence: TGTGCCAGCAGGGGACTACCTTCCCCCTACAATGAGCAGTTCTTC. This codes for CASRGLPSPYNEQFF.

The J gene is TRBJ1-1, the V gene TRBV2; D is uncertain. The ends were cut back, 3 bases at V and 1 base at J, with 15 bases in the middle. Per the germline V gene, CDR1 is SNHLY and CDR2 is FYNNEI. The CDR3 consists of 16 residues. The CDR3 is CASSDLEGGENTEAFF. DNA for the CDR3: TGTGCCAGCAGTGATTTGGAGGGTGGGGAGAACACTGAAGCTTTCTTT.

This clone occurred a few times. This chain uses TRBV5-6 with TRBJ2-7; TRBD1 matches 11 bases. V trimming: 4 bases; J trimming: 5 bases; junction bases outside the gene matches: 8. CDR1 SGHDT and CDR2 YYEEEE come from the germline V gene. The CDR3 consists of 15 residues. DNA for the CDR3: TGTGCCAGCAGCCTACCGGGGACAGGGGGTGACGAGCAGTACTTC. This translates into CASSLPGTGGDEQYF.

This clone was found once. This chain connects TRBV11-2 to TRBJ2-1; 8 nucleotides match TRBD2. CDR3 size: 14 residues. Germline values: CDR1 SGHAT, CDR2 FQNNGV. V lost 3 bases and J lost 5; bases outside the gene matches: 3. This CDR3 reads CASSLIAGHNEQFF. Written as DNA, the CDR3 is TGTGCCAGCAGCTTGATAGCGGGGCACAATGAGCAGTTCTTC.

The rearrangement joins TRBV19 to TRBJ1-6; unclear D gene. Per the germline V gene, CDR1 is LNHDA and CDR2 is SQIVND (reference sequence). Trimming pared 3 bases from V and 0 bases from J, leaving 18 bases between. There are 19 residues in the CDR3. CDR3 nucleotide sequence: TGTGCCAGTAGTATGATGCCCGCTGTCCTGAGCTCCTATAATTCACCCCTCCACTTT. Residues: CASSMMPAVLSSYNSPLHF.

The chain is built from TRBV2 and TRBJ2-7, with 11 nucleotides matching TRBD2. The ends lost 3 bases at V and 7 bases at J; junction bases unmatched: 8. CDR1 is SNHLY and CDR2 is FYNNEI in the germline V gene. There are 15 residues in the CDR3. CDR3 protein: CASSDTSGRRDEQYF. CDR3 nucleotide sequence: TGTGCCAGCAGTGACACTAGCGGGAGAAGGGATGAGCAGTACTTC.

This chain's CDR3 is CAWSPPVQETQYF. The DNA of the CDR3 is TGTGCCTGGAGTCCCCCGGTCCAAGAGACCCAGTACTTC. J is TRBJ2-5 and V is TRBV30, with D hard to call. The V and J ends lost 2 bases and 1 base respectively, with 8 bases between them. CDR1 and CDR2 from the germline V gene are GTSNPN and SVGIG (reference sequence). This CDR3 has 13 amino acids.